This passage covers 27 T cell receptor beta chains from one sample sequenced in a study of cytomegalovirus exposure and HLA in healthy donors. PCR primers comprised 60 Vbeta and 13 Jbeta primers. TCRdb's copy holds only in-frame clones and misses some; the assay was immunoSEQ multiplex PCR. Its clone listing holds about 41,000 clones. Sequencing input: PBMCs. All receptors come from a man aged 25-45 years in good health and CMV-seronegative.

The V call is TRBV5-1, the J call TRBJ2-1, with 7 nucleotides matching TRBD2. From germline, CDR1 is SGHRS and CDR2 YFSETQ. CDR3 length equals 14 residues. After removal of 9 bases from V and 8 bases from J, the junction contained 14 bases not matched to a gene. This CDR3 is CATSTRGRVDEQFF. DNA for the CDR3: TGCGCCACTTCTACTAGAGGGAGGGTGGATGAGCAGTTCTTC.

The chain is built from TRBV19 and TRBJ2-5; a weak D match, TRBD2 (5 bases). This CDR3 region has 12 residues. CDR1 is LNHDA, CDR2 SQIVND, per germline (reference sequence). Between the trimmed V and J ends, which lost 6 bases and 5 bases, there was a span of 10 bases. CDR3 region: CASSPTGETQYF. Written as DNA, the CDR3 is TGTGCCAGTAGCCCGACGGGGGAGACCCAGTACTTC. Supplemented by reference TRBV19 and TRBJ2-5, the full variable domain reads DGGITQSPKYLFRKEGQNVTLSCEQNLNHDAMYWYRQDPGQGLRLIYYSQIVNDFQKGDIAEGYSVSREKKESFPLTVTSAQKNPTAFYLCASSPTGETQYFGPGTRLLVL.

V and J are TRBV29-1 and TRBJ2-1, with TRBD2 matching over 11 bases. Trimming removed 4 bases from V and 3 bases from J; junction bases left unmatched: 11. This CDR3 region has 17 residues. Per the germline V gene, CDR1 is SQVTM and CDR2 is ANQGSEA. CDR3 coding DNA: TGCAGCGTTGGAGGGCTAGCGGGAGGCCAAAGCTACAATGAGCAGTTCTTC. Its protein is CSVGGLAGGQSYNEQFF.

The chain links TRBV6-1 to TRBJ2-7; D is undetermined. CDR1 and CDR2 (germline): MNHNS, SASEGT. The V gene lost 6 bases and the J gene lost 2 bases, with 17 bases spanning the gap. The CDR3 is 15 amino acids. The CDR3 sequence is CASRKGATLTYEQYF. The CDR3 nucleotides are TGTGCCAGCAGAAAAGGCGCGACACTCACCTACGAGCAGTACTTC.

This chain joins TRBV4-1 and TRBJ2-7; possibly TRBD2 for D (5 bases). V was trimmed by 0 bases and J by 7 bases, leaving 16 bases between them. This CDR3 has 15 amino acids. Germline V CDR1 and CDR2: MGHRA, YSYEKL. In nucleotides, the CDR3 is TGCGCCAGCAGCCAAGATGGGGTAGCGCCTACGGAGCAGTACTTC. This translates into CASSQDGVAPTEQYF.

The chain uses TRBV25-1 and TRBJ1-1; TRBD1 aligns across 9 bases. Germline CDR1 and CDR2: MGHDK and SYGVNS. CDR3 length: 17 amino acids. Losses at the gene ends were 4 bases for V and 1 base for J; bases not matched to a gene: 10. The CDR3 nucleotides are TGTGCCAGCAGTGGGGGACAGGGCAGGTCGAGGAACACTGAAGCTTTCTTT. It translates to CASSGGQGRSRNTEAFF.

The rearrangement links TRBV7-8 to TRBJ1-1, with a possible D match to TRBD1 (6 bases). In germline, CDR1 is SGHVS, CDR2 FQNEAQ. V shed 5 bases and J shed 3 bases, with 16 bases lying between them. CDR3 length: 15 residues. For the CDR3, the DNA is TGTGCCAGCAGCAGCCCAACAGGGACGGACACTGAAGCTTTCTTT. This codes for CASSSPTGTDTEAFF.

The chain links TRBV21-1 to TRBJ2-3; the table names TRBD2, a call not compared with the DNA. TRBV21-1 is noted as a pseudogene. This CDR3 spans 16 amino acids. The DNA of the CDR3 is TGTGCCAGCAGCAAAGAGATCCCGGGGGGTGCAGATACGCAGTATTTT. It translates to CASSKEIPGGADTQYF.

V usage is TRBV5-1 and J usage is TRBJ2-7, with D perhaps TRBD2 (6 bases). CDR1 and CDR2 from the germline V gene are SGHRS and YFSETQ. CDR3 length: 13 residues. V was cut by 4 bases and J by 4 bases, with 12 bases left in between. CDR3 nucleotide sequence: TGCGCCAGCAGCGTCGGGAGCGGTTACGAGCAGTACTTC. It yields the protein CASSVGSGYEQYF. Filled out from reference TRBV5-1 and TRBJ2-7, the complete variable domain reads KAGVTQTPRYLIKTRGQQVTLSCSPISGHRSVSWYQQTPGQGLQFLFEYFSETQRNKGNFPGRFSGRQFSNSRSEMNVSTLELGDSALYLCASSVGSGYEQYFGPGTRLTVT.

CDR3 sequence (DNA): TGCGCCAGCAGCCAAGAAGGGGCGGTGACCTACGAGCAGTACTTC. It is translated as CASSQEGAVTYEQYF. V and J are TRBV4-1 and TRBJ2-7; D is possibly TRBD1 (5 bases). In germline, CDR1 is MGHRA, CDR2 YSYEKL. V lost 0 bases and J 2 bases, leaving 11 bases between the germline ends. The CDR3 is 15 amino acids.

The CDR3 sequence is CASAIGQLRSYGYTF. The CDR3 DNA reads TGTGCCAGTGCCATCGGACAGCTCCGAAGCTATGGCTACACCTTC. The V and J genes are TRBV19 and TRBJ1-2; the D gene is possibly TRBD1 (6 bases). Per germline, CDR1 LNHDA and CDR2 SQIVND (reference sequence). Trimming took 8 bases from V and 4 from J, leaving 20 bases between them. The CDR3 spans 15 residues.

The chain couples TRBV14 to TRBJ1-1; D is possibly TRBD1 (6 bases). Between the trimmed V and J ends, which lost 4 bases and 3 bases, there was a span of 15 bases. Germline-derived CDR1 and CDR2 are SGHDN and FVKESK. The CDR3 has 15 amino acids. CDR3 sequence reads: CASSLRRGGDTEAFF. The CDR3 bases are TGTGCCAGCAGCCTAAGGAGGGGGGGGGACACTGAAGCTTTCTTT.

The chain uses TRBV7-6 and TRBJ2-7, with a possible D match to TRBD2 (6 bases). Trimming removed 3 bases at V and 1 base at J, with 13 bases between. Germline CDR1 reads SGHVS; CDR2 reads FNYEAQ. The length of the CDR3 is 15 residues. CDR3 nucleotide sequence: TGTGCCAGCAGCTTGAAGGGACTGGGATCCTACGAGCAGTACTTC. As protein: CASSLKGLGSYEQYF.

This sequence joins TRBV4-1 and TRBJ2-2; D may be TRBD2 (5 bases). Trimming took 2 bases from V and 4 from J, leaving 17 bases between them. CDR1 and CDR2 from the germline V gene are MGHRA and YSYEKL. This CDR3 is 17 amino acids long. The CDR3 here is CASSQSLLVSRTGELFF. CDR3 nucleotide sequence: TGCGCCAGCAGCCAATCCCTACTAGTTTCTCGCACCGGGGAGCTGTTTTTT.

CDR3 DNA: TGTGCCAGCAGCTTAATTGAAGGACAGGCTAATTCACCCCTCCACTTT. Protein product: CASSLIEGQANSPLHF. This chain joins TRBV7-6 and TRBJ1-6, with 7 bases aligning to TRBD1. This CDR3 is 16 amino acids long. J was trimmed by 6 bases and V by 2 bases; bases with no gene match: 7. Per germline, CDR1 SGHVS and CDR2 FNYEAQ.

This sequence joins TRBV29-1 and TRBJ1-3; D possibly corresponds to TRBD1 (6 bases). The ends were cut back, 7 bases at V and 2 bases at J, with 9 bases in the middle. The CDR3 is 12 residues long. Germline assignment: CDR1 SQVTM and CDR2 ANQGSEA. The CDR3 bases are TGCAGCGCCAGGGGAGCTGGAAACACCATATATTTT. Residues: CSARGAGNTIYF.

This chain links TRBV11-2 with TRBJ2-7, with D possibly TRBD1 on 6 matching bases. The germline gives CDR1 SGHAT, CDR2 FQNNGV. This CDR3 region has 18 residues. V lost 1 base and J 3 bases, leaving 22 bases between the germline ends. The CDR3 DNA reads as TGTGCCAGCAGCTTAGGGGTAGGGACACAGAAATCTAACTACGAGCAGTACTTC. As protein: CASSLGVGTQKSNYEQYF.

The gene calls are TRBV6-6 and TRBJ2-7; maybe TRBD2 (5 bases). There are 13 residues in the CDR3. V was shortened by 2 bases and J by 3 bases, with 8 bases between the two germline ends. Germline V CDR1 and CDR2: MNHNY, SVGAGI (reference sequence). The CDR3 loop reads CASSYARDYEQYF. CDR3 DNA: TGTGCCAGCAGTTACGCTCGGGACTACGAGCAGTACTTC.

The CDR3 DNA sequence: TGTGCCAGCAGCGTAGTTTCGCGGAACACCGGGGAGCTGTTTTTT. Its protein is CASSVVSRNTGELFF. The chain joins TRBV9 to TRBJ2-2; D not certain. Germline CDR1 reads SGDLS; CDR2 reads YYNGEE. Trimming left V 0 bases short and J 1 base short, with 7 bases between. The CDR3 consists of 15 residues.

The chain combines TRBV6-5 with TRBJ1-3; possibly TRBD1 for D (5 bases). Germline loops: CDR1 MNHEY, CDR2 SVGAGI. CDR3 length: 14 residues. Trimming removed 2 bases from V and 7 bases from J, with 12 bases in between. This CDR3 reads CASSYARDGNTIYF. The CDR3 bases are TGTGCCAGCAGTTACGCGCGGGACGGGAACACCATATATTTT.

The chain carries TRBV10-3 and TRBJ1-2; D might be TRBD1 (5 bases). This CDR3 contains 13 residues. V lost 6 bases and J 3 bases, leaving 11 bases between the germline ends. CDR1 ENHRY and CDR2 SYGVKD come from the germline V gene. The CDR3 protein is CAIRPQVHYGYTF. The CDR3 coding sequence is TGTGCCATCAGACCACAGGTACACTATGGCTACACCTTC.

A remark on this clone: Compared with germline, one end of the junction differs, possibly owing to a read error. V and J are TRBV29-1 and TRBJ2-1; 7 bases match TRBD1. Per the germline V gene, CDR1 is SQVTM and CDR2 is ANQGSEA. The CDR3 covers 17 residues. CDR3 region: CSVEGLTGASSDNEQFF. CDR3 nucleotide sequence: TGCAGCGTTGAAGGGCTTACAGGGGCTAGCTCCGACAATGAGCAGTTCTTC.

The chain couples TRBV9 to TRBJ1-6, with 7 bases aligning to TRBD1. Germline CDR1 is SGDLS and CDR2 is YYNGEE. V gave up 0 bases and J gave up 7 bases; unmatched junction bases: 7. This CDR3 is built from 16 residues. The CDR3 DNA sequence: TGTGCCAGCAGCGTAGCGAGGGACAGACAGAATTCACCCCTCCACTTT. This gives the protein CASSVARDRQNSPLHF.

This sequence joins TRBV18 and TRBJ2-1; TRBD2 matches at 7 bases. The trim removed 6 bases at V and 4 bases at J, leaving 12 bases unmatched. Per germline, CDR1 KGHSH and CDR2 LQKENI. The CDR3 length is 16 residues. In nucleotides, the CDR3 is TGTGCCAGCTCGGTCAGGGAGGGGTTTCTATACAATGAGCAGTTCTTC. This translates into CASSVREGFLYNEQFF.

With regard to this clone: Other DNA sequences in this specimen translate into the identical CDR3. The V gene is TRBV5-1, the J gene TRBJ1-6, with 7 bases that match TRBD1. The junction had 10 bases not matched to a gene; V was cut back by 4 bases and J by 15 bases. The CDR3 sequence is 13 residues long. Germline CDR1 is SGHRS and CDR2 is YFSETQ. CDR3 DNA sequence: TGCGCCAGCAGCCAGGGACAGAATGATCTCCTCCACTTT. Translated: CASSQGQNDLLHF.

The chain carries TRBV14 and TRBJ1-4, with 7 positions matching TRBD1. Germline V gene data show CDR1 as SGHDN and CDR2 as FVKESK. V shed 4 bases, J shed 8 bases, and the junction held 4 bases outside the gene matches. The CDR3 runs to 13 residues. The CDR3 coding sequence is TGTGCCAGCAGCCGACAGGGTCGAGAAAAACTGTTTTTT. Residues: CASSRQGREKLFF.

The V and J genes are TRBV2 and TRBJ2-1, with 7 bases lining up with TRBD1. Germline V lookup: CDR1 SNHLY, CDR2 FYNNEI. This CDR3 contains 16 residues. The V segment lost 2 bases and the J segment 4 bases; nucleotides outside the gene matches: 8. The CDR3, as DNA: TGTGCCAGCAGTGAAATGCCGGGACAGCCTTACAATGAGCAGTTCTTC. Protein sequence: CASSEMPGQPYNEQFF.